This T cell receptor beta chain was captured by sequencing in a study of T cell clones after liver transplantation. Overall study context: Three of eight recipients were HCV-positive; others had non-autoimmune, non-viral indications. Until 12-24 months post-transplant, subjects got standard immunosuppression and no induction. Study observations and caveats: Conclusions were preliminary, with small, heterogeneous patient groups.

The repertoire was sequenced with immunoSEQ multiplex PCR; TCRdb's copy has only in-frame clones and lacks some. The profile covers under 150,000 clones, with over 75% appearing a single time and around 0.83% taken by the ten largest. The count of this clone is one. Its specificity is unknown. Germline V gene data show CDR1 as SGHRS and CDR2 as YFSETQ. After removal of 0 bases from V and 1 base from J, the junction contained 5 bases not matched to a gene. CDR3 length: 16 residues. The chain links TRBV5-1 to TRBJ2-3; 7 nucleotides match TRBD2. The sample consisted of CD4+ T cells from blood, taken 12 months after liver transplant. The TCR comes from a human patient who received a liver transplant. Some T cells here may be from the graft donor. The CDR3 is CASSLVPLAGTDTQYF. For the CDR3, the DNA is TGCGCCAGCAGCTTGGTGCCCCTAGCGGGCACAGATACGCAGTATTTT.